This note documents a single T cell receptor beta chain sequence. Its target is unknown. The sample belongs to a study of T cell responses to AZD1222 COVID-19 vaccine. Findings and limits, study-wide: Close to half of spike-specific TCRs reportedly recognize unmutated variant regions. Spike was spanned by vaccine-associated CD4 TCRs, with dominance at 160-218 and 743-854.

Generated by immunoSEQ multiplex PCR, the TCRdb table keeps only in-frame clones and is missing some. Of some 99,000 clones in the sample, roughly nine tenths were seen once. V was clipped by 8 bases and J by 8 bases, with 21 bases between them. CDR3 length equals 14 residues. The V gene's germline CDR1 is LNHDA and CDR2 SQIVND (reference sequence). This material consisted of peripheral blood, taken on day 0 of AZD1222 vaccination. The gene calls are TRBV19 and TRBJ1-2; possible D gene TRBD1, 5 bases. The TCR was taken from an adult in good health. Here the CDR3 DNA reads TGTGCCAGTTCCGAGGTGGGGCTCTTCCGGGGCTACACCTTC. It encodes CASSEVGLFRGYTF. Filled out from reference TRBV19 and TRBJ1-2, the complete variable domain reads DGGITQSPKYLFRKEGQNVTLSCEQNLNHDAMYWYRQDPGQGLRLIYYSQIVNDFQKGDIAEGYSVSREKKESFPLTVTSAQKNPTAFYLCASSEVGLFRGYTFGSGTRLTVV.